This TCR beta chain was sequenced in a study of T cell responses to AZD1222 COVID-19 vaccine. Trimming cost V 4 bases and J 3 bases, with 21 bases left between them. The germline V gene has CDR1 MDHEN and CDR2 SYDVKM. There are 17 residues in the CDR3. Profiled with immunoSEQ multiplex PCR; TCRdb holds only in-frame clones, not every one. The table shows 70,000 to 90,000 clones, with about 82% occurring only once. The chain uses TRBV28 and TRBJ1-1; D call uncertain. The TCR sequence derives from an adult in good health. This material consisted of peripheral blood, taken on day 0 of AZD1222 vaccination. CDR3 DNA sequence: TGTGCCAGCAGTTCGCCTCTCGAAGGGCAGGCTTACACTGAAGCTTTCTTT. Translation: CASSSPLEGQAYTEAFF.